This TCR beta chain was documented in a study of CD8 T cells in Susac syndrome. Findings and caveats of the study: The number of individuals included in the study's TCR sequencing and HLA analysis was acknowledged as relatively small.

About this clonotype: Its antigen is unknown.

V lost 3 bases and J 0 bases, leaving 11 bases between the germline ends. The V gene's germline CDR1 is MNHEY and CDR2 SMNVEV (reference sequence). This CDR3 is built from 15 residues. Sequencing of TCR beta, carried out with a high-throughput approach, was applied to CD8+ and CD4+ T cells from the blood. The TEMRA cells underwent FACS enrichment, while the CD8+ and CD4+ T cells underwent negative isolation. An input of roughly 0.5 to 1 ug of RNA was subjected to reverse transcription using random hexamers. The CDR3 of TCR beta was amplified by immunoSEQ multiplex PCR across 54 Vbeta and 13 Jbeta. TCRdb ran MiXCR on the immunoSEQ multiplex PCR reads and lists one entry per CDR3 protein. The sample has about 18,000 distinct CDR3 sequences; around 96% are singletons.

V and J are TRBV27 and TRBJ1-2; perhaps TRBD1 as D (5 bases). The source material was CD8+ T cells from PBMCs. This clonotype was sampled from a human donor in good health. CDR3 protein: CASSLGTESNYGYTF. In nucleotides, the CDR3 is TGTGCCAGCAGTTTGGGGACGGAATCTAACTATGGCTACACCTTC.